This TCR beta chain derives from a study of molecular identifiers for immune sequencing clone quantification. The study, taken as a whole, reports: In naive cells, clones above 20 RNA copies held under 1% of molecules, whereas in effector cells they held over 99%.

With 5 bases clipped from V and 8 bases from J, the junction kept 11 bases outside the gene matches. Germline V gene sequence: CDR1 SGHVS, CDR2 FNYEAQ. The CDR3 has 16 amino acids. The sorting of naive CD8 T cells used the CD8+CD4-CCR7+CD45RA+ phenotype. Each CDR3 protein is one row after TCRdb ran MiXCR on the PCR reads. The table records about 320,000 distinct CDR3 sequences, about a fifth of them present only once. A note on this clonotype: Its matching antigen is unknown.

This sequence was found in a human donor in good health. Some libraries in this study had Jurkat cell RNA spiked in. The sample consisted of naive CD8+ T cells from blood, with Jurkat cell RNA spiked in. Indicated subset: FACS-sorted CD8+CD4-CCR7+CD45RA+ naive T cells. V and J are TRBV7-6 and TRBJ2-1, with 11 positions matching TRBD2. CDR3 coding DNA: TGTGCCAGCAGCCCCCTAAGTGGGACTAGCGGCGATGAGCAGTTCTTC. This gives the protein CASSPLSGTSGDEQFF. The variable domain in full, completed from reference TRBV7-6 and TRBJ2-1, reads GAGVSQSPRYKVTKRGQDVALRCDPISGHVSLYWYRQALGQGPEFLTYFNYEAQQDKSGLPNDRFSAERPEGSISTLTIQRTEQRDSAMYRCASSPLSGTSGDEQFFGPGTRLTVL.